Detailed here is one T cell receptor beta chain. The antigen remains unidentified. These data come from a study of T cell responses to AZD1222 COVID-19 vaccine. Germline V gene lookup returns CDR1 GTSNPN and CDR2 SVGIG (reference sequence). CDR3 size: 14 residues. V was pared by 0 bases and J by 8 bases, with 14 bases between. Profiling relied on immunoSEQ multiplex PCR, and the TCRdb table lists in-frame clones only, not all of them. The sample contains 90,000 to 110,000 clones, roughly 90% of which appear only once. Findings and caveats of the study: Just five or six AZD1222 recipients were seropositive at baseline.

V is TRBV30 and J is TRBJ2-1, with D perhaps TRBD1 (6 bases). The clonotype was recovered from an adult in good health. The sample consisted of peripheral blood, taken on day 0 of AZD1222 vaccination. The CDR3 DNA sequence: TGTGCCTGGAGTGTAAGGTCAGGGGCTTATGAGCAGTTCTTC. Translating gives CAWSVRSGAYEQFF. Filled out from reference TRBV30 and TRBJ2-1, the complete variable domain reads SQTIHQWPATLVQPVGSPLSLECTVEGTSNPNLYWYRQAAGRGLQLLFYSVGIGQISSEVPQNLSASRPQDRQFILSSKKLLLSDSGFYLCAWSVRSGAYEQFFGPGTRLTVL.